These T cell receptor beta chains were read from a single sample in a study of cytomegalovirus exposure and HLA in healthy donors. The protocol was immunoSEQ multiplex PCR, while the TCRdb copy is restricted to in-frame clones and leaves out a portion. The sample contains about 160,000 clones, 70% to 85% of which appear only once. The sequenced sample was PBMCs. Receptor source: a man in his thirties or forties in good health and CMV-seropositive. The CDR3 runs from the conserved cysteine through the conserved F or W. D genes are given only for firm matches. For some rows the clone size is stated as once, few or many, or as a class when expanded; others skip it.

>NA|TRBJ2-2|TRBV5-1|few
TGCGCCAGCAGCTTGGAACAGATCGGGGTAGGGGAGCTGTTTTTT
CASSLEQIGVGELFF
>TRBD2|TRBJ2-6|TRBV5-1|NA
TGCGCCAGCAGTCTCTCGGGGGGGACCTCTGGGGCCAACGTCCTGACTTTC
CASSLSGGTSGANVLTF
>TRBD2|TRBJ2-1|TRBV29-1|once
TGCAGCGCAAATAGCGGGCCCGCTTGGGAGCAGTTCTTC
CSANSGPAWEQFF
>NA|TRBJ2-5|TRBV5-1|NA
TGCGCCAGCAGTTTCGGGGTGGTCCAAGAGACCCAGTACTTC
CASSFGVVQETQYF
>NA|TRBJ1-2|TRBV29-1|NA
TGCAGCGTTGACGGGGGGATCTATGGCTACACCTTC
CSVDGGIYGYTF
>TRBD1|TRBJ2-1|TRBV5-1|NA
TGCGCCAGCAGCCTGAGACAGGGCCGGGGTGAGCAGTTCTTC
CASSLRQGRGEQFF
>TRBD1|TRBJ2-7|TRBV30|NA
TGTGCCTGGAAGGGACAGGGTATCCACGAGCAGTACTTC
CAWKGQGIHEQYF
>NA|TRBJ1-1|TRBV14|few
TGTGCCAGCAGGCTTTCAGGGGCCTGGAACACTGAAGCTTTCTTT
CASRLSGAWNTEAFF
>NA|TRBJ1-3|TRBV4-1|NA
TGCGCCAGCAGCCGAACCGCGGGGGGTGGAAACACCATATATTTT
CASSRTAGGGNTIYF
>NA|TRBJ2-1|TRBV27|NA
TGTGCCAGCAGTCCACGGACAGTTTACTACAATGAGCAGTTCTTC
CASSPRTVYYNEQFF
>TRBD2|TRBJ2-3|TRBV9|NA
TGTGCCAGCAGCGTCTCGGGACTAGCGGGCCGCACAGATACGCAGTATTTT
CASSVSGLAGRTDTQYF
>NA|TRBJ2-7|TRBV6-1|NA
TGTGCCAGTTCCATCGATCCCCCCTACTACGAGCAGTACTTC
CASSIDPPYYEQYF
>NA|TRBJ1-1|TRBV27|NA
TGTGCCAGCAGTCCCTTGACAGGAACTGAAGCTTTCTTT
CASSPLTGTEAFF
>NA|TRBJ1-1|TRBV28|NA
TGTGCCACCAAGGAGAGGACTGAAGCTTTCTTT
CATKERTEAFF
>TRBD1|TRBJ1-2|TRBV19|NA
TGTGCCAGTAATACAGGGGCCCAAAACTATGGCTACACCTTC
CASNTGAQNYGYTF
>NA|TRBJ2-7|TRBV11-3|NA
TGTGCCAGCAGTTCAGACAGGAGCTCCTACGAGCAGTACTTC
CASSSDRSSYEQYF
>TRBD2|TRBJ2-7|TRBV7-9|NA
TGTGCCAGCAGCTTCTCTAGCGGCACCTACGAGCAGTACTTC
CASSFSSGTYEQYF
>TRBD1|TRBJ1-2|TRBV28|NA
TGTGCCAGCAGTCTAATGACAGGGAATTATGGCTACACCTTC
CASSLMTGNYGYTF
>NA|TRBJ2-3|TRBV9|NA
TGTGCCAGCAGCGTAGACGCGGGAACTAGCACAGATACGCAGTATTTT
CASSVDAGTSTDTQYF
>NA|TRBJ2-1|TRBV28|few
TGTGCCAGCAGTTTAGCCCCCGGCGGGGAAAATGAGCAGTTCTTC
CASSLAPGGENEQFF
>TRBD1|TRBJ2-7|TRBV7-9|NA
TGTGCCAGCAGCCCCCGGACAGGGTACTACGAGCAGTACTTC
CASSPRTGYYEQYF
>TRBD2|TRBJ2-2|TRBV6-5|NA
TGTGCCAGCAGCAGCGGGGGGGCCCACGGGGAGCTGTTTTTT
CASSSGGAHGELFF
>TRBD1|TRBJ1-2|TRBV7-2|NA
TGTGCCAGCAGCTCGGCGGACAGGGGGTATGGCTACACCTTC
CASSSADRGYGYTF
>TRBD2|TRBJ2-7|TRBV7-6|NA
TGTGCCAGCAGCCCTCGGGGGGGGGCCTACGAGCAGTACTTC
CASSPRGGAYEQYF
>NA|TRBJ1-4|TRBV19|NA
TGTGCCAGTAGTATCAACAGGGCGAATGAAAAACTGTTTTTT
CASSINRANEKLFF
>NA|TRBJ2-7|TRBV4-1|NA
TGCGCCAGCAGCCAAGGGGGCGGACGTAACTCCTACGAGCAGTACTTC
CASSQGGGRNSYEQYF
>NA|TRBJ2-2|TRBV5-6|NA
TGTGCCAGCAGCTTGGGTTCCCCATTCACCGGGGAGCTGTTTTTT
CASSLGSPFTGELFF
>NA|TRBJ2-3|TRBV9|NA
TGTGCCAGCAGCGTAGTATCGGGTGCAGATACGCAGTATTTT
CASSVVSGADTQYF
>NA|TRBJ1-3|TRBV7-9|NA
TGTGCCAGCAGCCTGCGGGGGAGTTCTGGAAACACCATATATTTT
CASSLRGSSGNTIYF
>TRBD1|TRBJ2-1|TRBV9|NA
TGTGCCAGCCGGGACAGGTTAAACAATGAGCAGTTCTTC
CASRDRLNNEQFF
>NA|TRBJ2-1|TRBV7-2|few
TGTGCCAGCAGCCAAGCTCAGGGGAGTTGGTTCTTC
CASSQAQGSWFF
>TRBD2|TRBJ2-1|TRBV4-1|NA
TGCGCCAGCAGCCCCCTATCCCGGGGGGGCCTCTACAATGAGCAGTTCTTC
CASSPLSRGGLYNEQFF
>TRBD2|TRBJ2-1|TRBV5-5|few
TGTGCCAGCAGCTCGGGGACTAGCGGGGGGGCCAACCATGAGCAGTTCTTC
CASSSGTSGGANHEQFF
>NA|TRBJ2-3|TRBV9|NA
TGTGCCAGCAGCGGGCTTAGTTCAGGTACGCAGTATTTT
CASSGLSSGTQYF
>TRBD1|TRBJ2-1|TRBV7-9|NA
TGTGCCAGCAGCTCCCCTGGGGACAGGGGCAATGAGCAGTTCTTC
CASSSPGDRGNEQFF
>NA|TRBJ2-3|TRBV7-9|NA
TGTGCCAGCAGCCAGGGGGGTAGCGGGGATCCCACAGATACGCAGTATTTT
CASSQGGSGDPTDTQYF